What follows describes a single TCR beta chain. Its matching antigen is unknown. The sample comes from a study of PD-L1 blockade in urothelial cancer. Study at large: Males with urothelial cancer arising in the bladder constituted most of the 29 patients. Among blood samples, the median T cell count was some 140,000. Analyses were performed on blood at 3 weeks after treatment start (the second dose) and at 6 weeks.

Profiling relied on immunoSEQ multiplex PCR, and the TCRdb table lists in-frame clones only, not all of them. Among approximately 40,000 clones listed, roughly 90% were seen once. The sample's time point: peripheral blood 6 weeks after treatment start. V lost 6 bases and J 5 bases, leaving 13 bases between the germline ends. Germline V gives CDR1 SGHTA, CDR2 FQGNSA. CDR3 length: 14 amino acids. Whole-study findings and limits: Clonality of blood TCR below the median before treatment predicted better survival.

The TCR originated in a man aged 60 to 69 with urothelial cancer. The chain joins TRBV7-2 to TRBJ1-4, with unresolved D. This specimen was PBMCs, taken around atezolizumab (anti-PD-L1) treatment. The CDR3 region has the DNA TGTGCCAGCAGTTGGACGGGAACGAATGAAAAACTGTTTTTT. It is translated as CASSWTGTNEKLFF.